What follows are 12 T cell receptor beta chains derived from one specimen sequenced in a study of T-cell memory formation after mild COVID-19. One entry per CDR3 protein, called by TCRdb with MiXCR from the 5' RACE reads. In the table there are just under 350,000 distinct CDR3 sequences, 10% to 15% of which are singletons. Material for sequencing was PBMCs or a T cell subset sorted from them (not recorded which). These TCRs come from a man younger than 35 who had mild COVID-19 (a few samples of this study predate the infection). Cell type and time point are not known.

This clonotype appeared many times. This sequence joins TRBV3-1 and TRBJ2-4; a possible D gene is TRBD1 (5 bases). The germline V gene has CDR1 LGHDT and CDR2 YNNKEL (reference sequence). The V and J ends lost 0 bases and 10 bases respectively, with 16 bases between them. This CDR3 is built from 15 residues. The CDR3: CASSQEGLVSGIQYF. In DNA, the CDR3 is TGTGCCAGCAGCCAAGAGGGGCTAGTCTCGGGTATTCAGTACTTC.

This sequence joins TRBV14 and TRBJ2-5; tentative D call: TRBD1 (5 bases). The CDR3 is 16 amino acids. Trimming left V 3 bases short and J 1 base short, with 15 bases between. CDR1 is SGHDN, CDR2 FVKESK, per germline. The CDR3 spells CASSQILLTVQETQYF. In DNA, the CDR3 is TGTGCCAGCAGCCAGATACTGTTGACAGTCCAAGAGACCCAGTACTTC.

This clonotype appeared a few times. The chain joins TRBV19 to TRBJ2-1; 10 nucleotides agree with TRBD2. The trim removed 8 bases at V and 9 bases at J, leaving 10 bases unmatched. The CDR3 loop spans 14 amino acids. CDR1 and CDR2 (germline): LNHDA, SQIVND (reference sequence). The CDR3 DNA follows: TGTGCCAGTCGCAAGCGGGGGGGCCCGAGTGAGCAGTTCTTC. Encoded protein: CASRKRGGPSEQFF.

The chain employs TRBV2 and TRBJ2-1, with D uncertain. In germline, CDR1 is SNHLY, CDR2 FYNNEI. The length of the CDR3 is 15 residues. The V end was cut by 7 bases, the J end by 0 bases, with 13 bases between. This CDR3 reads CASTQTPSSYNEQFF. In nucleotides, the CDR3 is TGTGCCAGCACCCAGACACCTAGCTCCTACAATGAGCAGTTCTTC.

This clonotype was recorded only once. The chain is built from TRBV5-6 and TRBJ1-2; unclear D gene. The ends were cut back, 0 bases at V and 4 bases at J, with 16 bases in the middle. The length of the CDR3 is 16 residues. CDR1 is SGHDT, CDR2 YYEEEE, per germline. CDR3 DNA sequence: TGTGCCAGCAGCTTGGTCGGGCCAGGTCCTGGCTATGGCTACACCTTC. This translates into CASSLVGPGPGYGYTF. Filled out from reference TRBV5-6 and TRBJ1-2, the complete variable domain reads DAGVTQSPTHLIKTRGQQVTLRCSPKSGHDTVSWYQQALGQGPQFIFQYYEEEERQRGNFPDRFSGHQFPNYSSELNVNALLLGDSALYLCASSLVGPGPGYGYTFGSGTRLTVV.

This clonotype was counted between two and nine times. J is TRBJ2-4 and V is TRBV5-1; D may be TRBD2 (7 bases). This CDR3 has 15 amino acids. V was clipped by 3 bases and J by 5 bases, with 15 bases between them. The germline V gene encodes CDR1 SGHRS and CDR2 YFSETQ. This CDR3 reads CASSSEPGGENIQYF. DNA for the CDR3: TGCGCCAGCAGCTCCGAGCCGGGGGGCGAAAACATTCAGTACTTC.

The chain recombines TRBV19 with TRBJ1-5; no firm D call. The CDR3 spans 15 residues. V was pared by 3 bases and J by 0 bases, with 9 bases between. The V gene's germline CDR1 is LNHDA and CDR2 SQIVND (reference sequence). CDR3 nucleotide sequence: TGTGCCAGTAGTATGCTCCTCTATAGCAATCAGCCCCAGCATTTT. Its translation: CASSMLLYSNQPQHF.

The V call is TRBV20-1, the J call TRBJ1-5; the D is unclear. V lost 3 bases and J 3 bases, leaving 9 bases between the germline ends. Germline V gene sequence: CDR1 DFQATT, CDR2 SNEGSKA (reference sequence). The CDR3 length is 13 residues. In DNA, the CDR3 is TGCAGTGCTAGGGGGAGAAACAATCAGCCCCAGCATTTT. This sequence encodes CSARGRNNQPQHF.

This chain connects TRBV3-2 to TRBJ2-7; the D call in the table, TRBD2, was not verified against the DNA. TRBV3-2 is given as a pseudogene. The CDR3 sequence is 15 residues long. CDR3: CASRGLAGGPHEQYV. In DNA form, the CDR3 reads TGTGCCAGCAGGGGACTAGCGGGGGGGCCCCACGAGCAGTACGTC.

The rearrangement joins TRBV11-2 to TRBJ1-2; no clear D gene. Germline V CDR1 and CDR2: SGHAT, FQNNGV. The CDR3 extends over 13 amino acids. V lost 7 bases and J 8 bases, leaving 17 bases between the germline ends. The CDR3 bases are TGTGCCAGCACCCACGGATACGTATCGGGCTACACCTTC. It encodes CASTHGYVSGYTF.

CDR3 sequence (DNA): TGCGCCAGCAGCCATTACCTGACAGGGGCGACCTACGAGCAGTACTTC. It specifies CASSHYLTGATYEQYF. The gene calls are TRBV4-1 and TRBJ2-7, with 8 positions matching TRBD1. The CDR3 covers 16 residues. The J segment lost 2 bases and the V segment lost 3 bases, leaving 9 bases of the junction unmatched. Germline V gene data show CDR1 as MGHRA and CDR2 as YSYEKL.

This clonotype was recorded a few times. This chain links TRBV10-3 with TRBJ2-5; a weak D match, TRBD2 (5 bases). CDR1 and CDR2 from the germline V gene are ENHRY and SYGVKD. Trimming took off 6 bases at V and 5 bases at J, with 13 bases between the two ends. CDR3 length: 13 residues. The CDR3 DNA follows: TGTGCCATCAGGAGCGGTGGCGGGGAGACCCAGTACTTC. Translated, it gives CAIRSGGGETQYF.